Listed here are 9 T cell receptor beta chains from one sample, sequenced in a study of cytomegalovirus exposure and HLA in healthy donors. Sequenced by immunoSEQ multiplex PCR; TCRdb stores in-frame clones only, minus some. The repertoire includes over 120,000 clones, more than 80% of them detected once, and about 6.7% sits in the top ten. The sequencing input was PBMCs. These TCRs come from a woman aged 25-40 years in good health and CMV-seropositive.

The chain has TRBV5-6 and TRBJ2-1; 9 nucleotides align to TRBD1. The CDR3 runs 15 residues. Germline CDR1 SGHDT, CDR2 YYEEEE. V dropped 3 bases and J dropped 8; count of bases not matched to a gene: 9. Here the CDR3 reads CASSWGGQGDHEQFF. The CDR3 DNA follows: TGTGCCAGCAGCTGGGGGGGACAGGGTGACCATGAGCAGTTCTTC.

CDR3 region: CASSELRLSVLTF. The CDR3 bases are TGTGCCAGCAGTGAACTCCGCTTGAGCGTCCTGACTTTC. The V and J genes are TRBV6-1 and TRBJ2-6, with D uncertain. Germline CDR1 and CDR2: MNHNS and SASEGT. V was pared by 2 bases and J by 12 bases, with 11 bases between. This CDR3 contains 13 residues.

The chain carries TRBV28 and TRBJ1-1, with D tentatively TRBD1 (6 bases). Trimming stripped 7 bases from V and 2 bases from J, with 14 bases between. Germline CDR1 and CDR2: MDHEN and SYDVKM. CDR3 length equals 14 residues. CDR3 nucleotide sequence: TGTGCCAGCATCGCCGGGACAACTAACACTGAAGCTTTCTTT. Encoded protein: CASIAGTTNTEAFF.

The rearrangement joins TRBV5-1 to TRBJ1-1; D perhaps matches TRBD1 (6 bases). The CDR3 totals 13 residues. V dropped 1 base and J dropped 5 bases, with 9 bases sitting between them. CDR1 is SGHRS, CDR2 YFSETQ, per germline. The CDR3 protein is CASSLHRETEAFF. Written as DNA, the CDR3 is TGCGCCAGCAGCTTGCACAGGGAGACTGAAGCTTTCTTT.

J is TRBJ2-1 and V is TRBV6-6; 8 bases line up with TRBD1. Trimming cost V 5 bases and J 4 bases; bases outside gene matches: 10. Germline V lookup: CDR1 MNHNY, CDR2 SVGAGI (reference sequence). The CDR3 has 16 residues. The CDR3 DNA sequence: TGTGCCAGCAGTCATACCGGGACAGGCCATTACAATGAGCAGTTCTTC. Translated, it gives CASSHTGTGHYNEQFF.

This chain connects TRBV7-2 to TRBJ2-7, with TRBD2 matching over 9 bases. The CDR3 consists of 15 residues. The trim removed 2 bases at V and 3 bases at J, leaving 5 bases unmatched. Germline V gene lookup returns CDR1 SGHTA and CDR2 FQGNSA. The DNA for the CDR3 is TGTGCCAGCAGCTTAAGGCGCGGGGGGGTCTACGAGCAGTACTTC. Its protein is CASSLRRGGVYEQYF.

V gene TRBV11-2 combines with J gene TRBJ2-1; D might be TRBD2 (5 bases). Germline CDR1 is SGHAT and CDR2 is FQNNGV. The CDR3 runs 17 residues. V was trimmed by 1 base and J by 4 bases, leaving 17 bases between them. CDR3 loop: CASSLGVGSGKYNEQFF. CDR3 sequence (DNA): TGTGCCAGCAGCTTAGGAGTCGGGTCCGGGAAATACAATGAGCAGTTCTTC.

The rearrangement joins TRBV10-2 to TRBJ2-7; 9 nucleotides align to TRBD2. V trimming: 6 bases; J trimming: 4 bases; junction bases outside the gene matches: 10. Germline CDR1 WSHSY, CDR2 SAAADI. The CDR3 is 15 amino acids. In DNA, the CDR3 is TGCGCCAGCAGCCTATCCGCGGGGGGGCGGTACGAGCAGTACTTC. Translation gives CASSLSAGGRYEQYF.

CDR3 amino acids: CASSLASSGYEQYF. For the CDR3, the DNA is TGTGCCAGCAGCTTAGCGTCGTCGGGGTACGAGCAGTACTTC. The chain combines TRBV7-8 with TRBJ2-7; TRBD2 is a possible D gene (5 bases). V was cut by 0 bases and J by 4 bases, with 10 bases left in between. Looked up from germline, CDR1 is SGHVS and CDR2 is FQNEAQ. The CDR3 consists of 14 residues.